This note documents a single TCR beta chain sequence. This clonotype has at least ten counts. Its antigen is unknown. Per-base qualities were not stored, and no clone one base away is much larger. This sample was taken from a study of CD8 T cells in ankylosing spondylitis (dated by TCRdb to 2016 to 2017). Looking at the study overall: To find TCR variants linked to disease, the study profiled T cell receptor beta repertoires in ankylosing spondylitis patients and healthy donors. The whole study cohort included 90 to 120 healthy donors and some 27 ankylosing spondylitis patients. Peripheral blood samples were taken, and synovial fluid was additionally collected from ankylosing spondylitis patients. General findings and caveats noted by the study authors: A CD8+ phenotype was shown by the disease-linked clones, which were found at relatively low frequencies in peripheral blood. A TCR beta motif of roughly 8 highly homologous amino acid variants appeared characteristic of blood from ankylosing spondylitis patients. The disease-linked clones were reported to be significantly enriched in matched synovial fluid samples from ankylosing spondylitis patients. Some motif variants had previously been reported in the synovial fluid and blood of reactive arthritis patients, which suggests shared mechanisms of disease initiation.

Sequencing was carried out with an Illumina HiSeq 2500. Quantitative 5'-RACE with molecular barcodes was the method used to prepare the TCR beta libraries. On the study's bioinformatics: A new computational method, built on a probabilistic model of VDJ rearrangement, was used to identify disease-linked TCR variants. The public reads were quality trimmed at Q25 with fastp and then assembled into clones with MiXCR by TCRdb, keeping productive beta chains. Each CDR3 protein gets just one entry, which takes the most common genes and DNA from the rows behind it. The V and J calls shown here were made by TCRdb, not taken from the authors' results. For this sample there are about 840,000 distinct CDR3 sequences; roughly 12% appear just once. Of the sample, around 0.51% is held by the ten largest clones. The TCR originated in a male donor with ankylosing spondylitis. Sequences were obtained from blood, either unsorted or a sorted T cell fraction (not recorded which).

The CDR3 has the sequence CSARDHSQGGEQYF. The DNA reads as follows: TGCAGTGCTAGAGATCATTCACAGGGGGGCGAGCAGTACTTC. In this chain, TRBV20-1 is recombined with TRBJ2-7; 8 central nucleotides agree with TRBD1. Reading from cysteine to phenylalanine, the CDR3 counts 14 amino acids. Only CDR3 DNA remains: 42 bases, in frame from the first base. CDR1 and CDR2, per the germline V gene (reference sequence), are DFQATT and SNEGSKA. V and J are trimmed by 0 bases and 6 bases, and the gene matches miss 7 bases of the junction.